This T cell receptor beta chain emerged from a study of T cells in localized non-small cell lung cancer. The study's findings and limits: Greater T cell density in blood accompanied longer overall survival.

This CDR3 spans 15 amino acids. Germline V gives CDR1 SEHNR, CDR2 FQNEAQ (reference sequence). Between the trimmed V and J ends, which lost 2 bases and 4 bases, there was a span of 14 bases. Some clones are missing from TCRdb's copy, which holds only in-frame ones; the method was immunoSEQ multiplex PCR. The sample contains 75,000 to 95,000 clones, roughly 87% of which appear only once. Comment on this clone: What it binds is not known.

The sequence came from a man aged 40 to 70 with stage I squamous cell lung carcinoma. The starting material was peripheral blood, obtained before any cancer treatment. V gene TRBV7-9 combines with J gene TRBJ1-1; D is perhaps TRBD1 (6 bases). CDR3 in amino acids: CASSLLRTGLTEAFF. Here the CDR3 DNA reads TGTGCCAGCAGCTTACTCCGTACAGGGCTCACTGAAGCTTTCTTT. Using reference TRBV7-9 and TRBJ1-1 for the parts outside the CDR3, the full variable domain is DTGVSQNPRHKITKRGQNVTFRCDPISEHNRLYWYRQTLGQGPEFLTYFQNEAQLEKSRLLSDRFSAERPKGSFSTLEIQRTEQGDSAMYLCASSLLRTGLTEAFFGQGTRLTVV.